One and the same sample provided the 28 T cell receptor beta chains below, sequenced in a study of Ad26.COV2.S vaccination and SARS-CoV-2 variants listed by TCRdb under 2021. Receptor libraries were prepared by the immunoSEQ multiplex PCR assay. TCRdb stores this immuneACCESS table with in-frame sequences only. Part of the clones is absent; in the studies checked, under half of the shortfall reflects unresolved V genes, and no reason is known for the rest. Recorded for this sample are 350,000 to 450,000 clones; about 88% of them occurred a single time. The ten biggest clones cover roughly 3.5% of the sample. The intended sense of this specimen's treatment or condition label: about 20 received Ad26.COV2.S at low or high dose, single or two shots; about 5 received placebo; per-sample allocation not given. For vaccine and placebo recipients, repertoires were sequenced using samples collected on day 63 after the first injection.

This specimen consisted of peripheral blood, obtained in a trial of Ad26.COV2.S vaccine versus placebo. The receptors stem from a person aged 18-65 years who received the Ad26.COV2.S COVID-19 vaccine or a placebo.

The gene calls are TRBV6-1 and TRBJ2-2, with 10 bases lining up with TRBD2. The CDR3 is 16 residues long. V lost 4 bases to trimming and J lost 1 base; unmatched junction nucleotides: 3. Germline V gene data show CDR1 as MNHNS and CDR2 as SASEGT. The CDR3, as DNA: TGTGCCAGCAGTGTAATAGCGGGAGGGAACACCGGGGAGCTGTTTTTT. Its translation is CASSVIAGGNTGELFF.

This clone was recorded once. J is TRBJ2-1 and V is TRBV28; TRBD2 matches at 10 bases. Per the germline V gene, CDR1 is MDHEN and CDR2 is SYDVKM. There are 16 residues in the CDR3. V was pared by 6 bases and J by 3 bases, with 8 bases of the junction left unmatched. CDR3 residues: CASRAGLAQFYNEQFF. The DNA of the CDR3 is TGTGCCAGCAGGGCGGGACTAGCGCAATTCTACAATGAGCAGTTCTTC.

The chain has TRBV5-5 and TRBJ1-2; tentative D call: TRBD1 (6 bases). The CDR3 totals 15 residues. Germline CDR1 reads SGHKS; CDR2 reads YYEKEE (reference sequence). V gave up 0 bases and J gave up 3 bases, with 12 bases separating them. CDR3 region: CASSLVGGLDYGYTF. In DNA form, the CDR3 reads TGTGCCAGCAGCTTGGTTGGGGGGCTCGACTATGGCTACACCTTC.

V gene TRBV28 combines with J gene TRBJ2-7; weak D call: TRBD1 (6 bases). Germline assignment: CDR1 MDHEN and CDR2 SYDVKM. The CDR3 contains 14 residues. Deletions cut 3 bases from V and 2 bases from J, with 11 bases between. This CDR3 reads CASSFTGSAYEQYF. Written as DNA, the CDR3 is TGTGCCAGCAGTTTTACAGGGTCTGCCTACGAGCAGTACTTC.

The DNA for the CDR3 is TGTGCCAGCAGCAGGACTAGCGGGGGGCCCTACGAGCAGTACTTC. Residues: CASSRTSGGPYEQYF. The chain is built from TRBV3-1 (or the pseudogene TRBV3-2) and TRBJ2-7, with TRBD2 identical over 14 bases. After removal of 5 bases from V and 2 bases from J, the junction contained 2 bases not matched to a gene. This CDR3 comprises 15 residues. CDR1 is LGHDT, CDR2 YNNKEL, per germline (reference sequence).

The chain employs TRBV13 and TRBJ2-7; D is uncertain. The V gene's germline CDR1 is PRHDT and CDR2 FYEKMQ (reference sequence). V was pared by 4 bases and J by 1 base, with 8 bases between. The CDR3 extends over 13 amino acids. The chain's CDR3 is CASSSGGSYEQYF. Here the CDR3 DNA reads TGTGCCAGCAGCTCGGGCGGTTCCTACGAGCAGTACTTC.

The rearrangement links TRBV9 to TRBJ2-1; 8 nucleotides line up with TRBD1. Germline trimming cut 3 bases from V and 7 bases from J; bases unmatched to any gene: 9. Germline V gene data show CDR1 as SGDLS and CDR2 as YYNGEE. The CDR3 loop spans 15 amino acids. The CDR3: CASSAGTGPGNEQFF. The CDR3 bases are TGTGCCAGCAGCGCCGGGACAGGACCTGGGAATGAGCAGTTCTTC.

Comment on this clone: The same CDR3 also results from other DNA sequences found in this sample. The chain couples TRBV4-1 to TRBJ1-3, with a weak D call TRBD1 (6 bases). The germline CDR1 and CDR2 sequences are MGHRA and YSYEKL. V dropped 2 bases and J dropped 2 bases, with 10 bases sitting between them. CDR3 length: 15 residues. CDR3 in amino acids: CASSQQDSPGNTIYF. Here the CDR3 DNA reads TGCGCCAGCAGCCAACAGGACAGTCCTGGAAACACCATATATTTT.

This clone was picked up one time. The chain joins TRBV27 to TRBJ2-6, with D tentatively TRBD1 (6 bases). This CDR3 is built from 18 residues. The V and J ends lost 5 bases and 0 bases respectively, with 17 bases between them. Germline CDR1 is MNHEY and CDR2 is SMNVEV (reference sequence). CDR3 region: CASSIGPGVGSGANVLTF. DNA of the CDR3: TGTGCCAGCAGTATTGGGCCAGGGGTGGGCTCTGGGGCCAACGTCCTGACTTTC.

This chain connects TRBV19 to TRBJ2-2; 9 nucleotides align to TRBD2. V lost 5 bases and J lost 6; bases outside the gene matches: 4. The V gene's germline CDR1 is LNHDA and CDR2 SQIVND (reference sequence). CDR3 length equals 14 residues. CDR3 amino acids: CASSLGTSSGELFF. The CDR3 nucleotides read TGTGCCAGTAGTCTCGGGACTAGCTCCGGGGAGCTGTTTTTT.

Points on this clone: The germline gene is not matched at one end of the junction; a read error may be the cause. The chain combines TRBV14 with TRBJ2-3; D is undetermined. This CDR3 region has 12 residues. CDR1 and CDR2 (germline): SGHDN, FVKESK. CDR3 in DNA: TGTGCCAGCAGCTCGAATAGGGCTAGTGAAGATTTT. It encodes CASSSNRASEDF.

This clone occurred a few times. This chain connects TRBV5-1 to TRBJ2-1, with 11 bases identical to TRBD2. With V trimmed by 0 bases and J by 7 bases, 6 bases remained unmatched. This CDR3 region has 16 residues. Germline loops: CDR1 SGHRS, CDR2 YFSETQ. CDR3: CASSLDSSGRVNEQFF. The DNA of the CDR3 is TGCGCCAGCAGCTTGGATAGTAGCGGGAGGGTTAATGAGCAGTTCTTC.

This rearrangement joins TRBV21-1 to TRBJ1-5. TRBV21-1 is marked as a pseudogene. The CDR3 has 20 amino acids. The chain's CDR3 is CASSKEQPGPGPPCNQPQHF. The DNA for the CDR3 is TGTGCCAGCAGCAAAGAGCAACCCGGGCCAGGACCCCCTTGTAATCAGCCCCAGCATTTT.

The chain is built from TRBV2 and TRBJ2-2; D uncertain. The CDR3 is 14 residues long. Germline lookup yields CDR1 SNHLY and CDR2 FYNNEI. Trimming took off 4 bases at V and 5 bases at J, with 11 bases between the two ends. The CDR3 reads CASSGQLRTGELFF. In DNA form, the CDR3 reads TGTGCCAGCAGTGGGCAACTCCGGACCGGGGAGCTGTTTTTT. Filled out from reference TRBV2 and TRBJ2-2, the complete variable domain reads EPEVTQTPSHQVTQMGQEVILRCVPISNHLYFYWYRQILGQKVEFLVSFYNNEISEKSEIFDDQFSVERPDGSNFTLKIRSTKLEDSAMYFCASSGQLRTGELFFGEGSRLTVL.

The genes are TRBV5-8 and TRBJ2-5; TRBD1 might be the D (6 bases). This CDR3 is built from 15 residues. CDR1 and CDR2 from the germline V gene are SGHTS and YDEGEE. V was shortened by 4 bases and J by 3 bases, with 16 bases between the two germline ends. The CDR3 here is CASSDHFGQKETQYF. CDR3 coding DNA: TGTGCCAGCAGCGACCACTTCGGACAGAAAGAGACCCAGTACTTC.

The genes are TRBV6-5 and TRBJ1-1; D remains ambiguous. V was pared by 4 bases and J by 4 bases, with 16 bases between. The CDR3 runs 15 residues. Germline CDR1 and CDR2: MNHEY and SVGAGI. The CDR3 reads CASSFLGLLGTEAFF. DNA of the CDR3: TGTGCCAGCAGTTTCCTGGGTCTCCTGGGCACTGAAGCTTTCTTT.

The chain joins TRBV6-5 to TRBJ2-7, with unresolved D. The CDR3 consists of 14 residues. Trimming cost V 0 bases and J 2 bases, with 8 bases left between them. CDR1 MNHEY and CDR2 SVGAGI come from the germline V gene. The DNA of the CDR3 is TGTGCCAGCAGTTACTCTGGACGGACCTACGAGCAGTACTTC. Amino acid sequence: CASSYSGRTYEQYF.

This sequence joins TRBV7-2 and TRBJ2-1; the match to TRBD2 covers 7 bases. The CDR3 consists of 14 residues. V dropped 8 bases and J dropped 8; count of bases not matched to a gene: 12. The germline V gene has CDR1 SGHTA and CDR2 FQGNSA. The CDR3 region is CASLVGGGRDEQFF. The CDR3 DNA reads as TGTGCCAGCTTAGTCGGCGGGGGTAGGGATGAGCAGTTCTTC.

The J gene is TRBJ1-2, the V gene TRBV29-1; D uncertain. The length of the CDR3 is 12 residues. Per the germline V gene, CDR1 is SQVTM and CDR2 is ANQGSEA. The V end was cut by 1 base, the J end by 4 bases, with 7 bases between. Written as DNA, the CDR3 is TGCAGCGTTGAAGGGTACGGCTATGGCTACACCTTC. It yields the protein CSVEGYGYGYTF.

The chain combines TRBV5-1 with TRBJ2-7, with unresolved D. This CDR3 is built from 11 residues. Germline lookup yields CDR1 SGHRS and CDR2 YFSETQ. Trimming stripped 5 bases from V and 5 bases from J, with 8 bases between. The CDR3 DNA is TGCGCCAGCAGGGGTAGCCACGAGCAGTACTTC. Translated, it gives CASRGSHEQYF. The full variable domain, its missing parts supplied by reference TRBV5-1 and TRBJ2-7, is KAGVTQTPRYLIKTRGQQVTLSCSPISGHRSVSWYQQTPGQGLQFLFEYFSETQRNKGNFPGRFSGRQFSNSRSEMNVSTLELGDSALYLCASRGSHEQYFGPGTRLTVT.

V usage is TRBV27 and J usage is TRBJ2-6; no clear D. The V gene's germline CDR1 is MNHEY and CDR2 SMNVEV (reference sequence). Trimming pared 7 bases from V and 4 bases from J, leaving 2 bases between. CDR3 length equals 11 residues. CDR3 DNA: TGTGCCAGCAAAGGGGCCAACGTCCTGACTTTC. Residues: CASKGANVLTF.

The chain couples TRBV3-1 (or the pseudogene TRBV3-2) to TRBJ2-7; 12 bases agree with TRBD2. The CDR3 consists of 15 residues. Germline lookup yields CDR1 LGHDT and CDR2 YNNKEL (reference sequence). Losses at the gene ends were 4 bases for V and 2 bases for J; bases not matched to a gene: 3. In DNA form, the CDR3 reads TGTGCCAGCAGCCTGACTAGCGGGGGACCCTACGAGCAGTACTTC. Its protein is CASSLTSGGPYEQYF.

The genes are TRBV7-8 and TRBJ1-5; possible D gene TRBD1, 5 bases. CDR3 length equals 14 residues. Looked up from germline, CDR1 is SGHVS and CDR2 is FQNEAQ. Between the trimmed V and J ends, which lost 5 bases and 0 bases, there was a span of 8 bases. Here the CDR3 DNA reads TGTGCCAGCAGCCGAGGGGTTAGCAATCAGCCCCAGCATTTT. As protein: CASSRGVSNQPQHF.

The chain carries TRBV2 and TRBJ2-4; 9 bases are shared with TRBD1. The V gene end was trimmed by 4 bases and the J gene end by 14 bases; junction bases not matched to a gene: 6. The germline V gene has CDR1 SNHLY and CDR2 FYNNEI. This CDR3 is 12 amino acids long. This CDR3 is CASSADRGVEYF. The CDR3 DNA reads as TGTGCCAGCAGTGCAGACAGGGGGGTAGAGTACTTC.

Turning to this clone: Additional DNA sequences in this sample encode the identical CDR3. V is TRBV10-3 and J is TRBJ2-5; no definite D call. Trimming stripped 0 bases from V and 2 bases from J, with 1 base between. CDR3 length: 12 residues. The germline CDR1 and CDR2 sequences are ENHRY and SYGVKD. CDR3 sequence (DNA): TGTGCCATCAGTGAGTCGCAAGAGACCCAGTACTTC. It codes for CAISESQETQYF.

This sequence joins TRBV5-8 and TRBJ2-1; TRBD2 matches at 7 bases. The CDR3 contains 19 residues. Germline CDR1 reads SGHTS; CDR2 reads YDEGEE. With 4 bases clipped from V and 6 bases from J, the junction kept 22 bases outside the gene matches. CDR3 sequence: CASSAVGLFGRSSSNEQFF. In DNA, the CDR3 is TGTGCCAGCAGCGCGGTGGGGCTATTCGGGAGGTCGTCGTCCAATGAGCAGTTCTTC.

V and J are TRBV14 and TRBJ2-2, with 10 bases lining up with TRBD2. The J segment lost 5 bases and the V segment lost 5 bases, leaving 8 bases of the junction unmatched. Germline V CDR1 and CDR2: SGHDN, FVKESK. This CDR3 has 16 amino acids. CDR3 sequence (DNA): TGTGCCAGCAGCTTCACAGCGGGAGGGAGGACCGGGGAGCTGTTTTTT. As protein: CASSFTAGGRTGELFF.

The chain combines TRBV11-2 with TRBJ1-3; possible D gene TRBD1, 5 bases. Germline assignment: CDR1 SGHAT and CDR2 FQNNGV. This CDR3 has 14 amino acids. Trimming removed 8 bases from V and 1 base from J, with 12 bases in between. CDR3 region: CASERPGSGNTIYF. CDR3 nucleotides: TGTGCCAGCGAACGTCCAGGGTCTGGAAACACCATATATTTT.